This T cell receptor beta chain was identified in a study of T cell repertoires in cytomegalovirus infection. Study-level information: In the study, CMV epitopes included recently identified HLA-C-restricted and well-studied HLA-B-restricted ones.

The CDR3 runs to 15 residues. V gave up 1 base and J gave up 4 bases, with 13 bases separating them. Germline V gives CDR1 MGHDK, CDR2 SYGVNS. This clonotype was counted between two and nine times. The target antigen is unknown. One entry per CDR3 protein results from TCRdb running MiXCR on the reads. This sample yields roughly 180,000 distinct CDR3 sequences, of which about 22% are seen a single time; about 25% belongs to the top ten. The source is a human donor in good health (CMV status not recorded). Some clones in this sample may be carry-over from other donors' samples. The chain links TRBV25-1 to TRBJ1-1; D might be TRBD1 (5 bases). The material sequenced was CD8+ T cells from cultured PBMCs, taken from culture after CMV antigen stimulation. DNA of the CDR3: TGTGCCAGCAGTGAATGGGGGGGTGATCGCACTGAAGCTTTCTTT. Protein sequence: CASSEWGGDRTEAFF.